This T cell receptor beta chain derives from a study of T-cell memory formation after mild COVID-19. Whole-study context: TCR clusters were mostly donor specific. Points from the study as a whole: CD4+ contracting clones were found mainly in CM and EM, and CD8+ ones in EMRA. The appearance of some responding clones in pre-infection memory suggested that cross-reactive memory joined.

Germline CDR1 and CDR2: SGHRS and YFSETQ. V was clipped by 4 bases and J by 4 bases; unmatched bases: 6. CDR3 length equals 15 residues. This clonotype occurred a few times. Its specificity is unknown. Employing constant-segment primers, 5'RACE generated TCR alpha and TCR beta cDNA libraries bearing sample barcodes and UMIs. TCRdb used MiXCR to reprocess the 5' RACE reads, holding one entry per CDR3 protein. This table has more than 55,000 distinct CDR3 sequences, more than 8% appearing once. This sequence was found in a man younger than 35 who had mild COVID-19 (a few samples of this study predate the infection). Cell type and time point are not known. The sequenced sample was PBMCs or a T cell subset sorted from them (not recorded which). This chain links TRBV5-1 with TRBJ2-3; 10 bases line up with TRBD1. This CDR3 reads CASSGTGVSADTQYF. In DNA form, the CDR3 reads TGCGCCAGCAGCGGGACAGGGGTTAGCGCAGATACGCAGTATTTT.